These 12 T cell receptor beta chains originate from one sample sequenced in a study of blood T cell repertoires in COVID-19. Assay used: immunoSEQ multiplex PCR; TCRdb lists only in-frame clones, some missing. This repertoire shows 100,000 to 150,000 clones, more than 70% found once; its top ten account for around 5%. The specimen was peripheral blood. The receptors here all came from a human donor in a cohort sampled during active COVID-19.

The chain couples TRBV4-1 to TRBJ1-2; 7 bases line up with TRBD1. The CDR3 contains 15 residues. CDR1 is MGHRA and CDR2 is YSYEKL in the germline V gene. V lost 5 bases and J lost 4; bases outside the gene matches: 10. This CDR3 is CASSFTRGGVYGYTF. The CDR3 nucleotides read TGCGCCAGCAGCTTTACCCGAGGGGGCGTCTATGGCTACACCTTC.

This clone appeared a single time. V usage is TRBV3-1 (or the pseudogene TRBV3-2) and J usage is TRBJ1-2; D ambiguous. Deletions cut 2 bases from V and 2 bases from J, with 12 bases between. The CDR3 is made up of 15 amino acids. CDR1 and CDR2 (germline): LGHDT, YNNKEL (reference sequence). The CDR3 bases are TGTGCCAGCAGCCAACGACTAGGCGGGAACTATGGCTACACCTTC. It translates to CASSQRLGGNYGYTF.

CDR3 residues: CASSRAGGPVNEQFF. Here the CDR3 DNA reads TGTGCCAGCAGTCGCGCGGGAGGGCCGGTCAATGAGCAGTTCTTC. The chain recombines TRBV28 with TRBJ2-1; 9 nucleotides match TRBD2. CDR1 is MDHEN, CDR2 SYDVKM, per germline. The CDR3 runs 15 residues. V was pared by 5 bases and J by 6 bases, with 8 bases of the junction left unmatched.

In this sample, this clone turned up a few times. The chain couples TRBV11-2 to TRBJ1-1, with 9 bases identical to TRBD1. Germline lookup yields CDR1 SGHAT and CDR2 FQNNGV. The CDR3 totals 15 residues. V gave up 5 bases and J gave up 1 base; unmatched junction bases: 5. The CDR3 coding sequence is TGTGCCAGCAGCGCACAGGGGGCAACGAACACTGAAGCTTTCTTT. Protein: CASSAQGATNTEAFF.

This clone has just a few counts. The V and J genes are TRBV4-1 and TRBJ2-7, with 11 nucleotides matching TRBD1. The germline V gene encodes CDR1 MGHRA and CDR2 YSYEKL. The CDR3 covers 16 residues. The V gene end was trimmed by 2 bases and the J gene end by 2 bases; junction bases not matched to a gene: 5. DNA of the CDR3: TGCGCCAGCAGCCAATTCGGACAGGGGGCAGCCTACGAGCAGTACTTC. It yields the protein CASSQFGQGAAYEQYF.

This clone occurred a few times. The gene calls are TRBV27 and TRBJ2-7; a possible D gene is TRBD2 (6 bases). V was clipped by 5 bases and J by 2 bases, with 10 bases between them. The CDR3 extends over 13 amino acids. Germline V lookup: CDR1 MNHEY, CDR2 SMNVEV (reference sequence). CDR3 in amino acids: CASSQREAYEQYF. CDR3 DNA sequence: TGTGCCAGCAGTCAGAGGGAGGCCTACGAGCAGTACTTC.

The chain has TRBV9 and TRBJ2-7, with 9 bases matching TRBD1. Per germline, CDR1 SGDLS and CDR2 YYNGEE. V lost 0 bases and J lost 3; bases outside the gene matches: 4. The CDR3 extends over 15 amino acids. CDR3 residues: CASSVGGTGYYEQYF. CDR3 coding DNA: TGTGCCAGCAGCGTAGGCGGGACAGGGTACTACGAGCAGTACTTC.

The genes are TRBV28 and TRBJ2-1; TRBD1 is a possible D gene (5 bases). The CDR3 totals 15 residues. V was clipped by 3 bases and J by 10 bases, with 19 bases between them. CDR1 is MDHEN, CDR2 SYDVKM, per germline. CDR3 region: CASSFAQANSREQFF. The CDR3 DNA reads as TGTGCCAGCAGTTTTGCACAGGCAAACAGCCGGGAGCAGTTCTTC.

CDR3: CASSYSGTVYGYTF. In DNA form, the CDR3 reads TGTGCCAGCAGTTACTCAGGGACAGTCTATGGCTACACCTTC. J is TRBJ1-2 and V is TRBV6-5, with 7 positions matching TRBD1. CDR1 is MNHEY and CDR2 is SVGAGI in the germline V gene. The CDR3 is 14 residues long. V lost 0 bases to trimming and J lost 4 bases; unmatched junction nucleotides: 2.

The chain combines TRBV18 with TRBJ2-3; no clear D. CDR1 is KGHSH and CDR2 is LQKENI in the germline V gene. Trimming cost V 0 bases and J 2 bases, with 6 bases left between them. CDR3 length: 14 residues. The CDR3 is CASSPPSDTDTQYF. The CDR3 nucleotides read TGTGCCAGCTCACCACCGTCAGACACAGATACGCAGTATTTT.

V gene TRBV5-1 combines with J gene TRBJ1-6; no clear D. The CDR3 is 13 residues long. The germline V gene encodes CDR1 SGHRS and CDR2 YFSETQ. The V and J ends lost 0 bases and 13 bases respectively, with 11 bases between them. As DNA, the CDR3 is TGCGCCAGCAGCTTGGCCGAGCGCCTGCCCCTCCACTTT. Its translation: CASSLAERLPLHF.

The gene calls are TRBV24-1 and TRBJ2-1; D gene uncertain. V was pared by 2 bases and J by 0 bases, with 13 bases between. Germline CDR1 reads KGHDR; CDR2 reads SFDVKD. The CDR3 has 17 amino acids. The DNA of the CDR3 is TGTGCCACCAGTGATTCCCGAATTCCTAGCTCCTACAATGAGCAGTTCTTC. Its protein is CATSDSRIPSSYNEQFF.